The 14 T cell receptor beta chains below all came from one sample that was sequenced in a study of T-cell memory formation after mild COVID-19. TCRdb analysed the 5' RACE reads with MiXCR anew, one entry per CDR3 protein. The table includes about 350,000 distinct CDR3 sequences, around 15% detected once. Material for sequencing was PBMCs or a T cell subset sorted from them (not recorded which). These TCRs come from a man younger than 30 who had mild COVID-19 (a few samples of this study predate the infection). Cell type and time point are not known.

The chain uses TRBV20-1 and TRBJ2-1, with a possible D match to TRBD1 (6 bases). Germline CDR1 DFQATT, CDR2 SNEGSKA (reference sequence). With 4 bases removed from V and 6 bases from J, the gap between germline ends came to 16 bases. This CDR3 comprises 14 residues. The CDR3 spells CSATQGDGINEQFF. CDR3 nucleotide sequence: TGCAGTGCTACACAGGGAGACGGGATCAATGAGCAGTTCTTC.

The rearrangement joins TRBV9 to TRBJ2-2, with 11 nucleotides matching TRBD2. CDR3 length: 16 residues. J lost 5 bases, V lost 2 bases, and 5 bases had no gene match. Germline CDR1 is SGDLS and CDR2 is YYNGEE. For the CDR3, the DNA is TGTGCCAGCAGCGTGAGGACTAGCGGGCCAACCGGGGAGCTGTTTTTT. Translation: CASSVRTSGPTGELFF.

The V and J genes are TRBV20-1 and TRBJ2-3; the match to TRBD2 covers 10 bases. CDR3 length equals 16 residues. V was pared by 3 bases and J by 2 bases, with 8 bases of the junction left unmatched. CDR1 is DFQATT, CDR2 SNEGSKA, per germline (reference sequence). This CDR3 reads CSARLASGGSTDTQYF. As DNA, the CDR3 is TGCAGTGCTAGGCTTGCTAGCGGGGGTTCCACAGATACGCAGTATTTT.

There are many counts of this clonotype. The genes are TRBV7-2 and TRBJ1-5; possibly TRBD1 for D (5 bases). CDR1 is SGHTA, CDR2 FQGNSA, per germline. The CDR3 loop spans 14 amino acids. Trimming removed 5 bases from V and 7 bases from J, with 15 bases in between. CDR3 coding DNA: TGTGCCAGCAGCACCAACAGGTTCCGCCAGCCCCAGCATTTT. It translates to CASSTNRFRQPQHF.

This clonotype has more than one count but fewer than ten. This chain links TRBV20-1 with TRBJ2-1, with D possibly being TRBD2 (6 bases). Trimming stripped 4 bases from V and 1 base from J, with 20 bases between. The CDR3 contains 17 residues. Germline V lookup: CDR1 DFQATT, CDR2 SNEGSKA (reference sequence). This CDR3 is CSAIPRGSLFSYNEQFF. DNA of the CDR3: TGCAGTGCTATACCTCGGGGGAGTTTGTTTTCCTACAATGAGCAGTTCTTC.

As concerns this clonotype: A much larger clone lies a single base off, so this may be a read error. The CDR3 carries no conserved terminal phenylalanine or tryptophan, so it likely arises from a read error. The chain has TRBV7-9 and TRBJ1-1; D might be TRBD1 (5 bases). Between the trimmed V and J ends, which lost 1 base and 6 bases, there was a span of 9 bases. Germline-derived CDR1 and CDR2 are SEHNR and FQNEAQ (reference sequence). The CDR3 runs 13 residues. The CDR3 DNA reads TGTGCCAGCAGCTTAGGGGCGACAGCTGAAGCTTTCCTT. Its protein product is CASSLGATAEAFL.

V is TRBV23-1 and J is TRBJ2-3; D may match TRBD1 or TRBD2 (5 bases each). TRBV23-1 is an open reading frame, and its role is uncertain. This CDR3 comprises 16 residues. Trimming took off 3 bases at V and 5 bases at J, with 18 bases between the two ends. This CDR3 is CASSQSAGAEKDTQYF. DNA of the CDR3: TGCGCCAGCAGTCAGTCGGCCGGGGCGGAGAAAGATACGCAGTATTTT.

This clonotype was detected many times. The rearrangement links TRBV5-1 to TRBJ2-5, with D unclear. The CDR3 is made up of 13 amino acids. Germline CDR1 SGHRS, CDR2 YFSETQ. Trimming removed 0 bases at V and 2 bases at J, with 5 bases between. This chain's CDR3 is CASSLVVQETQYF. CDR3 nucleotides: TGCGCCAGCAGCTTGGTGGTGCAAGAGACCCAGTACTTC.

About this clonotype itself: A much larger clone differs by one base, so this may be a read error. The chain carries TRBV7-8 and TRBJ2-6; possibly TRBD2 for D (6 bases). The CDR3 length is 16 residues. Germline-derived CDR1 and CDR2 are SGHVS and FQNEAQ. CDR3 DNA sequence: TGTGCCAGCAGCTTAGTGCCGGGGGTTGGGGACAACGTCCTGACTTTC. Its protein product is CASSLVPGVGDNVLTF. Full variable domain (missing parts from reference TRBV7-8 and TRBJ2-6): GAGVSQSPRYKVAKRGQDVALRCDPISGHVSLFWYQQALGQGPEFLTYFQNEAQLDKSGLPSDRFFAERPEGSVSTLKIQRTQQEDSAVYLCASSLVPGVGDNVLTFGAGSRLTVL.

This clonotype was found a few times. This sequence joins TRBV6-2 or TRBV6-3 and TRBJ2-5; D is unresolved. This CDR3 comprises 15 residues. Between the trimmed V and J ends, which lost 5 bases and 2 bases, there was a span of 15 bases. Germline values: CDR1 MNHEY, CDR2 SVGEGT. The CDR3 protein is CASSHSQVGQETQYF. CDR3 DNA sequence: TGTGCCAGCAGTCATTCCCAGGTGGGGCAAGAGACCCAGTACTTC.

CDR3: CASSQVNRASSPLHF. DNA for the CDR3: TGCGCCAGCAGCCAAGTTAATAGGGCGAGTTCACCCCTCCACTTT. The rearrangement joins TRBV4-1 to TRBJ1-6; no firm D call. Per germline, CDR1 MGHRA and CDR2 YSYEKL. The V end lost 1 base, the J end lost 9 bases, and 13 bases lay between the germline ends. The CDR3 is made up of 15 amino acids.

This sequence joins TRBV6-2 or TRBV6-3 and TRBJ2-3; possible D gene TRBD1, 6 bases. V was shortened by 6 bases and J by 2 bases, with 18 bases between the two germline ends. Germline CDR1 MNHEY, CDR2 SVGEGT. The CDR3 extends over 16 amino acids. The CDR3 protein is CASRQGVTLSTDTQYF. The CDR3 DNA reads as TGTGCCAGCAGACAGGGAGTGACCCTCTCCACAGATACGCAGTATTTT.

This clonotype was found many times. This chain links TRBV5-1 with TRBJ2-1; 8 bases align to TRBD2. CDR1 and CDR2 from the germline V gene are SGHRS and YFSETQ. The J segment lost 0 bases and the V segment lost 5 bases, leaving 7 bases of the junction unmatched. The CDR3 contains 16 residues. CDR3 protein: CASRPGGGSSYNEQFF. CDR3 coding DNA: TGCGCCAGCAGGCCGGGGGGGGGAAGCTCCTACAATGAGCAGTTCTTC.

The CDR3 reads CASGGAGGNQPQHF. The DNA for the CDR3 is TGTGCCAGCGGGGGGGCCGGTGGCAATCAGCCCCAGCATTTT. The V and J genes are TRBV2 and TRBJ1-5; perhaps TRBD1 as D (6 bases). Between the trimmed V and J ends, which lost 8 bases and 2 bases, there was a span of 13 bases. From germline, CDR1 is SNHLY and CDR2 FYNNEI. The CDR3 is made up of 14 amino acids.